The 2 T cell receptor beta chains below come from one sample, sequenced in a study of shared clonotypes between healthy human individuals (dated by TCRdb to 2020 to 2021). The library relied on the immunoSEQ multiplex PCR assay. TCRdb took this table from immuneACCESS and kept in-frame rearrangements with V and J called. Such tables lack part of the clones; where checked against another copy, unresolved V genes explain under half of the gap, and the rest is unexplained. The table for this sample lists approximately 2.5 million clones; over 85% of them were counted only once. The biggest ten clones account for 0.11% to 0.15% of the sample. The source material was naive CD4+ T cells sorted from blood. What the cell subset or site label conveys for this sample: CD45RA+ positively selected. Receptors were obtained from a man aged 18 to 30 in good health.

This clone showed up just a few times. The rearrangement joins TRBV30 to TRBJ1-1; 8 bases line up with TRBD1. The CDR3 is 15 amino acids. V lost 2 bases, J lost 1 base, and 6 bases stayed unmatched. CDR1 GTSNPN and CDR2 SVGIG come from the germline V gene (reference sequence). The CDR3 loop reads CAWSPYRGENTEAFF. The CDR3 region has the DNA TGTGCCTGGAGTCCCTACAGGGGGGAGAACACTGAAGCTTTCTTT.

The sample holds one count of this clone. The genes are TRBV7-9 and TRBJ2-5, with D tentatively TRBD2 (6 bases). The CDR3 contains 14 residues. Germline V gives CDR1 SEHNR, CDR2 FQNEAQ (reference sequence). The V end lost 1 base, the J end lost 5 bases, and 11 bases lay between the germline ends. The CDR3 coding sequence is TGTGCCAGCAGCTTAGTCCCGGCGGGGGAGACCCAGTACTTC. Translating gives CASSLVPAGETQYF.